The 9 T cell receptor beta chains below come from one sample, sequenced in a study of blood T cell repertoires in COVID-19. Libraries were prepared by immunoSEQ multiplex PCR; TCRdb keeps only in-frame clonotypes and omits some of them. The sample lists some 170,000 clones; more than 85% were seen once. The specimen was PBMCs or T cells enriched from blood (not recorded which). The receptors come from a human donor with acute COVID-19. The donor label of this sample is uncertain.

The chain joins TRBV9 to TRBJ2-3, with TRBD1 matching over 8 bases. Looked up from germline, CDR1 is SGDLS and CDR2 is YYNGEE. Trimming took 5 bases from V and 3 from J; bases not matched to a gene: 8. There are 15 residues in the CDR3. The CDR3 region is CASSGQGPSTDTQYF. The DNA for the CDR3 is TGTGCCAGCAGTGGACAGGGCCCGTCGACAGATACGCAGTATTTT.

The chain links TRBV27 to TRBJ2-2; 8 bases align to TRBD2. The CDR3 has 13 amino acids. CDR1 and CDR2 from the germline V gene are MNHEY and SMNVEV (reference sequence). Here the CDR3 reads CVTSEKNTGELFF. CDR3 coding DNA: TGTGTGACTAGCGAAAAGAACACCGGGGAGCTGTTTTTT.

This clone was counted only a few times. V and J are TRBV5-4 and TRBJ1-2; D is possibly TRBD1 (6 bases). V lost 2 bases and J 4 bases, leaving 15 bases between the germline ends. CDR1 is SGHNT and CDR2 is YYREEE in the germline V gene (reference sequence). This CDR3 has 15 residues. The CDR3 DNA reads TGTGCCAGCAGCTTACAGGGAGGGTTTCTCTATGGCTACACCTTC. This codes for CASSLQGGFLYGYTF.

With respect to this clone: One base away lies a much larger clone, so this may be a sequencing read error. This CDR3 is also generated by other DNA sequences in the sample. The genes are TRBV18 and TRBJ2-7; the match to TRBD1 covers 8 bases. Germline CDR1 KGHSH, CDR2 LQKENI. This CDR3 contains 14 residues. With V trimmed by 6 bases and J by 3 bases, 7 bases remained unmatched. CDR3 region: CASSQDRGIYEQYF. As DNA, the CDR3 is TGTGCCAGCTCGCAAGACAGGGGTATCTACGAGCAGTACTTC.

The rearrangement uses TRBV18 and TRBJ1-5; D possibly corresponds to TRBD1 (6 bases). From germline, CDR1 is KGHSH and CDR2 LQKENI. The germline V and J ends were trimmed by 3 bases and 0 bases, with 12 bases remaining between them. The CDR3 sequence is 16 residues long. The CDR3 loop reads CASSPGTPASNQPQHF. The CDR3 DNA is TGTGCCAGCTCACCCGGGACACCTGCTAGCAATCAGCCCCAGCATTTT.

The chain recombines TRBV7-8 with TRBJ2-3; 13 bases are shared with TRBD2. The J segment lost 7 bases and the V segment lost 3 bases, leaving 4 bases of the junction unmatched. CDR1 and CDR2 (germline): SGHVS, FQNEAQ. CDR3 length: 15 amino acids. The CDR3 DNA follows: TGTGCCAGCAGCTTGGGACTAGCGGGGCCACATACGCAGTATTTT. Translated, it gives CASSLGLAGPHTQYF.

The chain employs TRBV19 and TRBJ1-1, with 7 positions matching TRBD1. The CDR3 totals 15 residues. Losses at the gene ends were 3 bases for V and 4 bases for J; bases not matched to a gene: 8. The germline gives CDR1 LNHDA, CDR2 SQIVND (reference sequence). The CDR3: CASSMGPGGTTEAFF. The CDR3 DNA sequence: TGTGCCAGTAGTATGGGACCAGGGGGAACCACTGAAGCTTTCTTT. Full variable domain (missing parts from reference TRBV19 and TRBJ1-1): DGGITQSPKYLFRKEGQNVTLSCEQNLNHDAMYWYRQDPGQGLRLIYYSQIVNDFQKGDIAEGYSVSREKKESFPLTVTSAQKNPTAFYLCASSMGPGGTTEAFFGQGTRLTVV.

The J gene is TRBJ1-2, the V gene TRBV3-1 (or the pseudogene TRBV3-2); TRBD1 agrees at 10 bases. The trim removed 4 bases at V and 8 bases at J, leaving 7 bases unmatched. The germline V gene encodes CDR1 LGHDT and CDR2 YNNKEL (reference sequence). The length of the CDR3 is 14 residues. The CDR3 DNA follows: TGTGCCAGCAGCCGTATCGGACAGGGGGGCGGCTACACCTTC. Protein product: CASSRIGQGGGYTF.

This chain joins TRBV7-4 and TRBJ2-1, with 8 nucleotides matching TRBD2. There are 16 residues in the CDR3. With V trimmed by 5 bases and J by 1 base, 7 bases remained unmatched. CDR1 is SGHVT, CDR2 SQSDAQ, per germline. The CDR3 nucleotides are TGTGCCAGCAGCGTGGCTAGCGGGCGATCCTACAATGAGCAGTTCTTC. Amino acid sequence: CASSVASGRSYNEQFF.